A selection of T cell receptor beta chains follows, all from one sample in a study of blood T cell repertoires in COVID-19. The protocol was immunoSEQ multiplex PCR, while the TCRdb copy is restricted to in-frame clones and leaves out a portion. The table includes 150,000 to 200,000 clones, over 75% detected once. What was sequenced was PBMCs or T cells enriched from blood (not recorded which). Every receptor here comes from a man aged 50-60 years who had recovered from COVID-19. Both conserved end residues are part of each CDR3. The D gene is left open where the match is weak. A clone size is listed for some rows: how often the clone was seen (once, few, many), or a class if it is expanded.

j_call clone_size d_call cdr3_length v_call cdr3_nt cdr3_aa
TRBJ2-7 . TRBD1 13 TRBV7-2 TGTGCCAGCAGCCCGGGACAGGGTAGCGAGCAGTACTTC CASSPGQGSEQYF
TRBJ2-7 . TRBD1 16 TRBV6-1 TGTGCCAGCAGTGAGGTTCCCCAGGGGGAATTCTACGAGCAGTACTTC CASSEVPQGEFYEQYF
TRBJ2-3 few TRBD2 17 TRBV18 TGTGCCAGCTCGCCCAACCTAGCGGGAGAGGGCACAGATACGCAGTATTTT CASSPNLAGEGTDTQYF
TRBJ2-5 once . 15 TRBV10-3 TGTGCCATCAGTGAGGAGGGGCTAGCGTTGGAGACCCAGTACTTC CAISEEGLALETQYF
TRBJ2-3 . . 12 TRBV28 TGTGCCACCGAAGCTAGCACAGATACGCAGTATTTT CATEASTDTQYF
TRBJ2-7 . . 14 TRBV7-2 TGTGCCAGCAGCTTCTTCCCCTTCCTCTACGAGCAGTACTTC CASSFFPFLYEQYF
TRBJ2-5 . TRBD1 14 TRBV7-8 TGTGCCAGCAGCCGACAGGGGGCAGGGGAGACCCAGTACTTC CASSRQGAGETQYF
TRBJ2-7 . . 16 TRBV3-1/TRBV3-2 TGTGCCAGCAGCCACTCTTTCCAGGGAAGCTCCTACGAGCAGTACTTC CASSHSFQGSSYEQYF
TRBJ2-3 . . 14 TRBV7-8 TGTGCCAGCAGCCCAGACTACGGCACAGATACGCAGTATTTT CASSPDYGTDTQYF
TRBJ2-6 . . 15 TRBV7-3 TGTGCCAGCAGCTTCGCTAGCCCCGGGGCCAACGTCCTGACTTTC CASSFASPGANVLTF
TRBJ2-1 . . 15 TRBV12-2 TGTGCAAGTCGCTTAGCTAGCGGGAGGGCCAATGAGCAGTTCTTC CASRLASGRANEQFF
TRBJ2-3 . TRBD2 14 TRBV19 TGTGCCAGCTCTAGCGGGGGCAACACAGATACGCAGTATTTT CASSSGGNTDTQYF
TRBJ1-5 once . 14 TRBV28 TGTGCCAGCAGTTTAGCGGGGACGGATCAGCCCCAGCATTTT CASSLAGTDQPQHF
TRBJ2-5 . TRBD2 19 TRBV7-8 TGTGCCAGCAGCCATCTAGGGGCTAGCGGGGTGGGGTTTTCTGAGACCCAGTACTTC CASSHLGASGVGFSETQYF
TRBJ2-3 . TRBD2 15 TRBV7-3 TGTGCCAGCAGCCTACTAGCGGGGGGGCGAAGTACGCAGTATTTT CASSLLAGGRSTQYF
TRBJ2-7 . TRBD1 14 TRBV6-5 TGTGCCAGCACCCGGGACAGGGGCGTCTACGAGCAGTACTTC CASTRDRGVYEQYF
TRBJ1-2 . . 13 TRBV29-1 TGCAGCGGCACGATTATGGAGGGCTATGGCTACACCTTC CSGTIMEGYGYTF
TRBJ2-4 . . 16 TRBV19 TGTGCCAGTAGTATAAGGGGGAGGGCGTCCAAAAACATTCAGTACTTC CASSIRGRASKNIQYF
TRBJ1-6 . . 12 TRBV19 TGTGCCAGTAGTATTGCGAATTCACCCCTCCACTTT CASSIANSPLHF
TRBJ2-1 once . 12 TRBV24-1 TGTGCCACCCAAAGGACAGACAATGAGCAGTTCTTC CATQRTDNEQFF
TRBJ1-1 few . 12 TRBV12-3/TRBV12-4 TGTGCCAGCAGTCCGCGGACAGTGGAAGCTTTCTTT CASSPRTVEAFF
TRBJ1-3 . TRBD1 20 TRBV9 TGTGCCAGCACCTTCGGGGCAGGGGGCGAGTTAAGGCGGCTTGGAAACACCATATATTTT CASTFGAGGELRRLGNTIYF
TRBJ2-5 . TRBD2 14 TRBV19 TGTGCCAGTAGCGAGACTAGCGTAAGAGAGACCCAGTACTTC CASSETSVRETQYF
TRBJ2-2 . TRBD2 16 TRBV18 TGTGCCAGCTCACGTACTAGCGGGAGTTCCACCGGGGAGCTGTTTTTT CASSRTSGSSTGELFF
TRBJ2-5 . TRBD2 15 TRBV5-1 TGCGCCAGCTTTCAAAGCGGGGGGCCTCAAGAGACCCAGTACTTC CASFQSGGPQETQYF
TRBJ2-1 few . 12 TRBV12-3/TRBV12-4 TGTGCCAGCAGGTACGATAGCAATGAGCAGTTCTTC CASRYDSNEQFF
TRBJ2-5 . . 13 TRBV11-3 TGTGCCAGCAGTCGGACAGCACTAGAGACCCAGTACTTC CASSRTALETQYF
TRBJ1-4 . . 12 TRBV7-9 TGTGCCAGCAGCTTACAGGGGGAAAAACTGTTTTTT CASSLQGEKLFF
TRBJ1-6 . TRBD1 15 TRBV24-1 TGTGCCACCAGTAGGACAGGTAAGGATAATTCACCCCTCCACTTT CATSRTGKDNSPLHF
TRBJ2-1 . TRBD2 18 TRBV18 TGTGCCAGCTCAACCGGGACTAGCGGGAGGACCCTTTGGAATGAGCAGTTCTTC CASSTGTSGRTLWNEQFF
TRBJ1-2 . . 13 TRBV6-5 TGTGCCAGCAGTTACGGGCCAGGGTGGGGCTACACCTTC CASSYGPGWGYTF
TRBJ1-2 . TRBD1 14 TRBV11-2 TGTGCCAGCAGCTTAGGCTCAGGGGGCAGTGGCTACACCTTC CASSLGSGGSGYTF
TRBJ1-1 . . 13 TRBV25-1 TGTGCCAGCAGTCGTCAGGAGAACACTGAAGCTTTCTTT CASSRQENTEAFF